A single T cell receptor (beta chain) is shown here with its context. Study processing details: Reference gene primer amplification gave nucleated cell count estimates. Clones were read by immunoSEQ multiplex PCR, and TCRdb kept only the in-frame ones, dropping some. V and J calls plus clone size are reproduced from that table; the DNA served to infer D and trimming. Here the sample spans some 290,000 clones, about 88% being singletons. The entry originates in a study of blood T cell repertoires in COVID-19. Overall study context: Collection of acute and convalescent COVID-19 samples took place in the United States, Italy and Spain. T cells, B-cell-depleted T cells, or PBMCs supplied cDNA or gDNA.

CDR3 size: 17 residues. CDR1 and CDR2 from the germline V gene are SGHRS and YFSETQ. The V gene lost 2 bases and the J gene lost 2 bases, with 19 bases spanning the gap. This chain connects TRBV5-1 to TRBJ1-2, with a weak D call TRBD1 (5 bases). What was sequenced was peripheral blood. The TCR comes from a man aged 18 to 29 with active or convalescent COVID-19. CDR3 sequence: CASSLAPRQGYNYGYTF. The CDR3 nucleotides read TGCGCCAGCAGCTTAGCTCCGAGGCAGGGATACAACTATGGCTACACCTTC.